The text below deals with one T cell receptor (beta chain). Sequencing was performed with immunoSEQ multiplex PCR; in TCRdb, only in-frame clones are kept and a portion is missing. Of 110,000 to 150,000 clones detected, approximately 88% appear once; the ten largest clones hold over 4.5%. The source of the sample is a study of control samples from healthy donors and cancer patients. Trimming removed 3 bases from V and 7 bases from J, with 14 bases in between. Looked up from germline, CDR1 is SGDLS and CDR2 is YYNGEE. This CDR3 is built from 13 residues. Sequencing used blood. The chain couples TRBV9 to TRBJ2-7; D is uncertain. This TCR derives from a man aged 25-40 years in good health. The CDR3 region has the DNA TGTGCCAGCAGCGCGCCTTCGCTCGGGGAGCAGTACTTC. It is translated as CASSAPSLGEQYF.